These T cell receptor beta chains were read from a single sample in a study of tumor-infiltrating lymphocytes in oesophageal squamous cell carcinoma. TCRdb re-called the PCR reads with MiXCR, one entry per CDR3 protein. The sample contains about 12,000 distinct CDR3 sequences, roughly 50% of which appear only once. Sequencing was carried out using esophageal tumor tissue. These receptors were collected from a female donor with esophageal squamous cell carcinoma. CDR3s include the opening cysteine and the closing phenylalanine or tryptophan. Fields, in order: J gene, clone size, V gene, D gene, CDR3 protein, CDR3 DNA. A D gene is named only where the DNA matches it firmly. A clone size is listed for some rows: how often the clone was seen (once, few, many), or a class if it is expanded.

>TRBJ2-1|NA|TRBV7-9|NA
CASSLGPAGDNEQFF
TGTGCTAGCAGCTTAGGTCCTGCAGGGGACAATGAGCAGTTCTTC
>TRBJ1-4|NA|TRBV10-3|TRBD1
CAISENRGGGEKLFF
TGTGCCATCAGTGAGAACAGGGGAGGGGGTGAAAAACTGTTTTTT
>TRBJ2-1|few|TRBV2|NA
CASSEATSNEQFF
TGTGCCAGCAGCGAAGCGACAAGCAATGAGCAGTTCTTC
>TRBJ2-5|NA|TRBV25-1|TRBD2
CASSLRAGLAEEETQYF
TGTGCCAGCAGCCTCCGAGCTGGGCTAGCGGAAGAAGAGACCCAGTACTTC
>TRBJ2-1|NA|TRBV7-3|NA
CASSLGPGGNEQFF
TGTGCCAGCAGCTTAGGGCCAGGAGGCAATGAGCAGTTCTTC
>TRBJ1-1|NA|TRBV7-3|TRBD1
CASSLGTENTEAFF
TGTGCCAGCAGCTTAGGGACAGAGAACACTGAAGCTTTCTTT
>TRBJ2-7|few|TRBV5-6|TRBD2
CASSHNSGSSYNEQYF
TGTGCCAGCAGCCACAATAGCGGGAGCTCCTACAATGAGCAGTACTTC
>TRBJ2-5|few|TRBV7-6|TRBD1
CASKDRGETQYF
TGTGCCAGCAAGGACAGGGGAGAGACCCAGTACTTC
>TRBJ1-1|many|TRBV27|NA
CASSSSYSQLGTEAFF
TGTGCCAGCAGTTCATCATACTCCCAGCTAGGCACTGAAGCTTTCTTT
>TRBJ1-5|NA|TRBV7-8|NA
CASSLGENQPQHF
TGTGCCAGCAGCTTAGGAGAAAATCAGCCCCAGCATTTT
>TRBJ1-2|NA|TRBV7-2|TRBD1
CASSLQQGRDGYTF
TGTGCCAGCAGCTTACAACAGGGGCGGGATGGCTACACCTTC
>TRBJ1-5|NA|TRBV28|NA
CASSLSAYQPQHF
TGTGCCAGCAGTTTATCAGCTTATCAGCCCCAGCATTTT
>TRBJ2-7|many|TRBV5-5|NA
CASSLPFRSYEQYF
TGTGCCAGCAGCTTGCCTTTCCGCTCCTACGAGCAGTACTTC
>TRBJ2-7|NA|TRBV7-3|TRBD1
CASSSGGGSAGSHEQYF
TGTGCCAGCAGCTCAGGGGGTGGCAGCGCAGGGTCCCACGAGCAGTACTTC
>TRBJ1-2|NA|TRBV7-4|NA
CASSPGRTVYGYTF
TGTGCCAGCAGCCCCGGGCGGACTGTCTATGGCTACACCTTC
>TRBJ2-1|once|TRBV24-1|TRBD1
CATSDMGTGNDNEQFF
TGTGCCACCAGTGATATGGGGACAGGGAACGACAATGAGCAGTTCTTC
>TRBJ2-7|many|TRBV18|TRBD2
CASSPPTTSGSYEQYF
TGTGCCAGCTCACCACCGACGACTAGCGGGAGTTACGAGCAGTACTTC
>TRBJ2-3|NA|TRBV7-7|NA
CASSSHSTPSTDTQYF
TGTGCCAGCAGCTCCCACAGTACTCCTAGCACAGATACGCAGTATTTT
>TRBJ2-7|NA|TRBV7-2|TRBD1
CASSFLVSGQGYEQYF
TGTGCCAGCAGCTTTTTGGTCTCAGGACAGGGCTACGAGCAGTACTTC
>TRBJ2-5|once|TRBV7-3|TRBD1
CASSLVGDRVWEETQYF
TGTGCCAGCAGCTTAGTGGGGGACAGGGTTTGGGAAGAGACCCAGTACTTC
>TRBJ1-4|medium-sized|TRBV7-8|NA
CASSLYAGSNEKLFF
TGTGCCAGCAGCTTATATGCAGGGTCTAATGAAAAACTGTTTTTT
>TRBJ1-2|NA|TRBV15|NA
CATSSGKGYTF
TGTGCCACCAGTTCCGGAAAGGGCTACACCTTC
>TRBJ2-2|once|TRBV28|TRBD2
CASSSGGAQNTGELFF
TGTGCCAGCAGTAGCGGGGGGGCCCAGAACACCGGGGAGCTGTTTTTT
>TRBJ1-4|NA|TRBV7-9|NA
CASSLNRNEKLFF
TGTGCCAGCAGCTTAAACAGAAATGAAAAACTGTTTTTT
>TRBJ2-1|many|TRBV11-3|NA
CASSRLGSSYNEQFF
TGTGCCAGCAGCCGACTAGGGAGCTCCTACAATGAGCAGTTCTTC
>TRBJ2-3|many|TRBV18|NA
CASSLTQSTDTQYF
TGTGCCAGCTCACTGACACAGAGCACAGATACGCAGTATTTT
>TRBJ2-1|many|TRBV4-2|NA
CASSQDPPGGYNEQFF
TGTGCCAGCAGCCAAGATCCCCCAGGGGGGTACAATGAGCAGTTCTTC
>TRBJ2-3|NA|TRBV7-3|TRBD1
CASSLGRTGGGDTQYF
TGTGCCAGCAGCTTAGGAAGGACAGGGGGCGGAGATACGCAGTATTTT
>TRBJ2-3|once|TRBV10-3|TRBD2
CAISVLAESSTDTQYF
TGTGCCATCAGTGTACTAGCGGAATCTAGCACAGATACGCAGTATTTT
>TRBJ2-7|NA|TRBV7-2|NA
CASSLAYGADEQYF
TGTGCCAGCAGCTTAGCGTACGGAGCAGACGAGCAGTACTTC
>TRBJ2-5|medium-sized|TRBV6-1|TRBD2
CASRRGGQEETQYF
TGTGCCAGCAGACGGGGGGGCCAGGAAGAGACCCAGTACTTC
>TRBJ2-3|many|TRBV4-3|NA
CASSQNAGTDTQYF
TGCGCCAGCAGCCAGAATGCAGGGACAGATACGCAGTATTTT
>TRBJ2-3|NA|TRBV7-2|TRBD2
CASSWGGSTDTQYF
TGTGCCAGCAGCTGGGGAGGGAGCACAGATACGCAGTATTTT
>TRBJ2-3|NA|TRBV7-6|TRBD1
CASSPTGGTDTQYF
TGTGCTAGCAGCCCGACAGGGGGCACGGATACGCAGTATTTT
>TRBJ2-1|NA|TRBV7-8|TRBD2
CASSPTSVSYNEQFF
TGTGCCAGCAGCCCTACTAGCGTATCCTACAATGAGCAGTTCTTC
>TRBJ2-7|NA|TRBV7-2|TRBD2
CASSPHSGGNEQYF
TGTGCCAGCAGCCCTCACAGCGGGGGGAACGAGCAGTACTTC
>TRBJ2-1|NA|TRBV7-2|TRBD2
CASSHLAGYSNEQFF
TGTGCCAGCAGCCATCTAGCGGGGTACTCCAATGAGCAGTTCTTC
>TRBJ2-7|few|TRBV4-3|TRBD2
CASSRGTSGEGQYF
TGCGCCAGCAGCCGGGGGACTAGCGGAGAAGGGCAGTACTTC
>TRBJ1-2|many|TRBV4-2|TRBD1
CASSQDLEGQGFGGYTF
TGTGCCAGCAGCCAAGATCTCGAGGGACAGGGGTTTGGTGGCTACACCTTC
>TRBJ2-3|medium-sized|TRBV7-9|NA
CASSPQDTQYF
TGTGCCAGCAGCCCCCAAGATACGCAGTATTTT
>TRBJ2-1|NA|TRBV7-3|NA
CASSPMGREYNEQFF
TGTGCCAGCAGCCCGATGGGACGGGAGTACAATGAGCAGTTCTTC
>TRBJ1-2|many|TRBV28|TRBD1
CASSVPAAGGYGYTF
TGTGCCAGCAGCGTACCGGCGGCAGGGGGCTATGGCTACACCTTC
>TRBJ2-2|NA|TRBV12-3/TRBV12-4|NA
CASRPALGDAGELFF
TGTGCCAGCAGACCAGCCCTAGGAGACGCCGGGGAGCTGTTTTTT
>TRBJ2-7|few|TRBV7-8|NA
CASSSDDHEQYF
TGTGCCAGCAGCTCGGACGACCACGAGCAGTACTTC
>TRBJ1-6|many|TRBV23-1|NA
CASSHLSSYNSPLHF
TGCGCCAGCAGTCATCTGAGCTCCTATAATTCACCCCTCCACTTC
>TRBJ2-1|NA|TRBV7-8|NA
CASSLKRTYEQFF
TGTGCCAGCAGCTTGAAGAGAACCTACGAGCAGTTCTTC
>TRBJ1-4|NA|TRBV7-8|TRBD1
CASSLSPGQRNEKLFF
TGTGCCAGCAGCTTATCCCCGGGACAGCGTAATGAAAAACTGTTTTTT
>TRBJ2-2|NA|TRBV28|TRBD2
CASSLSTGGIGELFF
TGTGCCAGCAGTTTATCCACGGGGGGGATCGGGGAGCTGTTTTTT
>TRBJ1-2|NA|TRBV25-1|NA
CASSETGPNYGYTF
TGTGCCAGCAGTGAAACAGGGCCTAACTATGGCTACACCTTC
>TRBJ2-1|NA|TRBV7-8|NA
CASSLALYNEQFF
TGTGCCAGCAGCTTAGCACTTTACAATGAGCAGTTCTTC
>TRBJ2-1|few|TRBV7-2|NA
CASSLDPAANEQFF
TGTGCCAGCAGCTTAGATCCGGCGGCCAATGAGCAGTTCTTC
>TRBJ1-1|once|TRBV7-6|TRBD1
CASSLGEGTGIYSPEAFF
TGTGCCAGCAGCTTAGGGGAGGGGACAGGGATATATTCCCCTGAAGCTTTCTTT
>TRBJ2-3|many|TRBV4-3|NA
CASSQDRAVPGNTQYF
TGCGCCAGCAGCCAAGATCGAGCGGTCCCTGGAAATACGCAGTATTTT
>TRBJ2-7|NA|TRBV7-3|TRBD2
CASSRGDSYEQYF
TGTGCCAGCAGCCGGGGGGATTCCTACGAGCAGTACTTC
>TRBJ2-5|few|TRBV12-3/TRBV12-4|TRBD1
CASSRTGLGETQYF
TGTGCCAGCAGTCGGACAGGGTTAGGCGAGACCCAGTACTTC
>TRBJ2-5|NA|TRBV28|TRBD1
CASSSGQLKETQYF
TGTGCCAGCAGTTCGGGACAGTTGAAAGAGACCCAGTACTTC
>TRBJ2-2|NA|TRBV7-3|NA
CASSLGSSSTGELFF
TGTGCCAGCAGCTTAGGGTCGTCGAGCACCGGGGAGCTGTTTTTT
>TRBJ2-1|NA|TRBV7-2|NA
CASSLGLLDEQFF
TGTGCCAGCAGCTTAGGGCTTTTGGATGAGCAGTTCTTC
>TRBJ2-3|many|TRBV5-1|TRBD2
CASSLFLGLASTDTQYF
TGCGCCAGCAGCTTGTTTTTGGGACTAGCTAGCACAGATACGCAGTATTTT
>TRBJ2-7|many|TRBV2|NA
CASTPGVMDEQYF
TGTGCCAGCACTCCAGGGGTCATGGACGAGCAGTACTTC